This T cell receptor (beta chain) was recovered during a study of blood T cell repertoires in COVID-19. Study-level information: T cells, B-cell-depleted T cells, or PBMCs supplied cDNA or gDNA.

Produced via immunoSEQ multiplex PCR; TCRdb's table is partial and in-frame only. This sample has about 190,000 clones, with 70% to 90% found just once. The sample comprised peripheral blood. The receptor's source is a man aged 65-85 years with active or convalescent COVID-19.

The CDR3 sequence is CASSSGRAPGELFF. For the CDR3, the DNA is TGCGCCAGCAGCTCAGGGAGGGCCCCCGGGGAGCTGTTTTTT. The chain recombines TRBV5-1 with TRBJ2-2; TRBD2 matches 7 bases. The germline V gene has CDR1 SGHRS and CDR2 YFSETQ. CDR3 length equals 14 residues. V shed 3 bases, J shed 6 bases, and the junction held 5 bases outside the gene matches.